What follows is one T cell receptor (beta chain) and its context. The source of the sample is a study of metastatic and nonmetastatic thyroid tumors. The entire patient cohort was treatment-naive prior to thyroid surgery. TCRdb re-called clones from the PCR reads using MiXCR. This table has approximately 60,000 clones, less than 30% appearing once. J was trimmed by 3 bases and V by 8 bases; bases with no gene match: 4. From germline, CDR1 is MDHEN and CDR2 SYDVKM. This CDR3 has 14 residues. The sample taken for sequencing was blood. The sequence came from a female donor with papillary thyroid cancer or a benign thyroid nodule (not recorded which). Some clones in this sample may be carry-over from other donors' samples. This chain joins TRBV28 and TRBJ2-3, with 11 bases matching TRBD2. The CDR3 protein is CASQLAGATDTQYF. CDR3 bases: TGTGCCAGCCAACTAGCGGGAGCGACAGATACGCAGTATTTT.